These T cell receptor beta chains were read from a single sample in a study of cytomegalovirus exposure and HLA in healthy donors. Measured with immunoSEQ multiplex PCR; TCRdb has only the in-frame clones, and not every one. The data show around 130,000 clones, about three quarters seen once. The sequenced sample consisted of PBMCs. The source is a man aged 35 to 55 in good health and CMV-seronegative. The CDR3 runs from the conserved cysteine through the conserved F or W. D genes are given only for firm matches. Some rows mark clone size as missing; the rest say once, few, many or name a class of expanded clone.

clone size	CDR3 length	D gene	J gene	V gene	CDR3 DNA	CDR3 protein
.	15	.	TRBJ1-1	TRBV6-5	TGTGCCAGCAGTTACGGGGGGGGAATTAACACTGAAGCTTTCTTT	CASSYGGGINTEAFF
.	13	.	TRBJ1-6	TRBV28	TGTGCCAGCAGTTTAGGCAGGGATTCACCCCTCCACTTT	CASSLGRDSPLHF
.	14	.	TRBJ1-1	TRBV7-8	TGTGCCAGCAGCCCTGGACAGCAGGGTACTGAAGCTTTCTTT	CASSPGQQGTEAFF
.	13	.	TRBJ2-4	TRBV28	TGTGCCAGCCTAGAAGAGGGCAAAAACATTCAGTACTTC	CASLEEGKNIQYF
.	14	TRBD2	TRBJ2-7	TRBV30	TGTGCCTGGGGAATAGCGGGAGCGGCCTACGAGCAGTACTTC	CAWGIAGAAYEQYF
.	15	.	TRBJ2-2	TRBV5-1	TGCGCCAGCATGCAAAGGGGAACGAACACCGGGGAGCTGTTTTTT	CASMQRGTNTGELFF
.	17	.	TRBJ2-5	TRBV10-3	TGTGCCATCAGTGACCCTCGCGGGACAGACTCCCAAGAGACCCAGTACTTC	CAISDPRGTDSQETQYF
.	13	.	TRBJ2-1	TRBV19	TGTGCCAGTAGTGAAGAGAAGAGGCGGGAGCAGTTCTTC	CASSEEKRREQFF
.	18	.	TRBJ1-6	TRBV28	TGTGCCAGCAGTCCGACTGGGGGGAGAAGGCTCTATAATTCACCCCTCCACTTT	CASSPTGGRRLYNSPLHF
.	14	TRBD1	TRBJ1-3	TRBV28	TGTGCCAGCTCTTACAGGGGTGGTGGAAACACCATATATTTT	CASSYRGGGNTIYF
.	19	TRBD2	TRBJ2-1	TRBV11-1	TGTGCCAGCAGCTCCCGATACCGCAGCGGGGATCCCTCCTACAATGAGCAGTTCTTC	CASSSRYRSGDPSYNEQFF
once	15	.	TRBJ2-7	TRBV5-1	TGCGCCAGCAGCTTGGCGGGCGGGCCCGAAAACGAGCAGTACTTC	CASSLAGGPENEQYF
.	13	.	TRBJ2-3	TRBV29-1	TGCAGCTTCCAGGGGCAGTCGGCCGATACGCAGTATTTT	CSFQGQSADTQYF